The 9 T cell receptor beta chains given below trace back to one sample, sequenced in a study of blood T cell repertoires in COVID-19. Sequencing used immunoSEQ multiplex PCR; TCRdb keeps in-frame clones, though not all of them. The repertoire holds fewer than 400,000 clones, with 70% to 90% as singletons. What was sequenced was peripheral blood. These receptors all stem from a human donor in a cohort sampled during active COVID-19.

V gene TRBV5-1 combines with J gene TRBJ2-1, with 9 bases that match TRBD2. V was clipped by 0 bases and J by 5 bases; unmatched bases: 6. This CDR3 spans 16 amino acids. Per germline, CDR1 SGHRS and CDR2 YFSETQ. This CDR3 is CASSLVQRGDHNEQFF. For the CDR3, the DNA is TGCGCCAGCAGCTTGGTGCAGCGGGGGGATCACAATGAGCAGTTCTTC.

V gene TRBV5-1 combines with J gene TRBJ2-1; 8 bases match TRBD1. The germline V gene encodes CDR1 SGHRS and CDR2 YFSETQ. After removal of 4 bases from V and 8 bases from J, the junction contained 8 bases not matched to a gene. The CDR3 runs 14 residues. The CDR3 spells CASSLGQGMYEQFF. The CDR3 coding sequence is TGCGCCAGCAGCCTAGGACAGGGAATGTATGAGCAGTTCTTC.

This clone was observed a handful of times. The V and J genes are TRBV19 and TRBJ1-1, with D perhaps matching TRBD1 (5 bases). V shed 3 bases and J shed 4 bases, with 6 bases lying between them. The CDR3 consists of 12 residues. Germline assignment: CDR1 LNHDA and CDR2 SQIVND (reference sequence). CDR3 bases: TGTGCCAGTAGTATCAGGGCCACTGAAGCTTTCTTT. Its protein product is CASSIRATEAFF. Supplemented by reference TRBV19 and TRBJ1-1, the full variable domain reads DGGITQSPKYLFRKEGQNVTLSCEQNLNHDAMYWYRQDPGQGLRLIYYSQIVNDFQKGDIAEGYSVSREKKESFPLTVTSAQKNPTAFYLCASSIRATEAFFGQGTRLTVV.

This CDR3 reads CASSSTSLSQETQYF. The DNA for the CDR3 is TGTGCCAGCAGCTCCACCTCACTATCCCAAGAGACCCAGTACTTC. This chain links TRBV11-2 with TRBJ2-5, with no clear D. V was cut by 4 bases and J by 1 base, with 13 bases left in between. The CDR3 loop spans 15 amino acids. The V gene's germline CDR1 is SGHAT and CDR2 FQNNGV.

This clone was counted only a few times. The J gene is TRBJ2-3, the V gene TRBV6-1; D possibly corresponds to TRBD2 (5 bases). The CDR3 totals 16 residues. Trimming left V 2 bases short and J 3 bases short, with 15 bases between. Germline V gives CDR1 MNHNS, CDR2 SASEGT. The CDR3 region is CASSEPVGDGTDTQYF. CDR3 nucleotide sequence: TGTGCCAGCAGTGAACCAGTCGGGGATGGGACAGATACGCAGTATTTT.

The V and J genes are TRBV4-1 and TRBJ2-3; 8 bases fit TRBD2. This CDR3 is built from 16 residues. With V trimmed by 0 bases and J by 6 bases, 8 bases remained unmatched. Per germline, CDR1 MGHRA and CDR2 YSYEKL. CDR3 sequence (DNA): TGCGCCAGCAGCCAAGATCATGCGGGGGGTATCGATACGCAGTATTTT. Amino acids: CASSQDHAGGIDTQYF.

The rearrangement joins TRBV19 to TRBJ2-5, with 7 bases identical to TRBD1. V lost 10 bases, J lost 5 bases, and 16 bases stayed unmatched. CDR3 length: 15 residues. The germline V gene encodes CDR1 LNHDA and CDR2 SQIVND (reference sequence). DNA for the CDR3: TGTGCCACTTTAGGACAGGTTCCCTTTCGGGAGACCCAGTACTTC. Amino acids: CATLGQVPFRETQYF.

V is TRBV29-1 and J is TRBJ2-3; 7 nucleotides line up with TRBD1. Trimming cost V 6 bases and J 6 bases; bases outside gene matches: 15. This CDR3 is built from 15 residues. Germline loops: CDR1 SQVTM, CDR2 ANQGSEA. DNA for the CDR3: TGCAGCGTAAATCTAAACAGGGGCCCGTCGGATACGCAGTATTTT. Translated, it gives CSVNLNRGPSDTQYF.

The gene calls are TRBV6-4 and TRBJ2-2; D might be TRBD2 (7 bases). V lost 7 bases and J lost 4, with 16 bases in between. The CDR3 runs 15 residues. Germline lookup yields CDR1 MRHNA and CDR2 SNTAGT. The CDR3 nucleotides read TGTGCCAGCACCGCCCAGGGAGGGGGCACCGGGGAGCTGTTTTTT. Residues: CASTAQGGGTGELFF.